This T cell receptor (beta chain) was sequenced for a study of T cell responses to AZD1222 COVID-19 vaccine. V was cut by 3 bases and J by 2 bases, with 11 bases left in between. This CDR3 has 15 residues. Germline-derived CDR1 and CDR2 are SGDLS and YYNGEE. The assay was immunoSEQ multiplex PCR, and TCRdb's table has in-frame clones only and misses some. The data hold about 270,000 clones, with around 93% observed a single time. On this clone itself: Its specificity is not known.

Study-level findings and limits: Most donors were white British, females outnumbered males, and clonal diversity was possibly underestimated. The peak T cell response came first, and repertoires were sampled only after it.

The specimen comprised peripheral blood, sampled 28 days after the second AZD1222 dose. The TCR comes from an adult who received the AZD1222 COVID-19 vaccine. This chain joins TRBV9 and TRBJ2-2; maybe TRBD2 (5 bases). The CDR3 here is CASSGPGFNTGELFF. CDR3 nucleotide sequence: TGTGCCAGCAGCGGGCCGGGGTTCAACACCGGGGAGCTGTTTTTT.